Below are 10 T cell receptor beta chains sequenced from a single sample in a study of cytomegalovirus exposure and HLA in healthy donors. With 60 Vbeta and 13 Jbeta primers, the PCR was carried out. Data came from immunoSEQ multiplex PCR; TCRdb stores just in-frame clones and leaves some out. The sample consists of about 130,000 clones, approximately 82% of them appearing once. Sequenced material: PBMCs. The receptor set was obtained from a female donor in good health and CMV-seronegative.

The V call is TRBV19, the J call TRBJ1-4, with 8 nucleotides matching TRBD1. CDR1 and CDR2 (germline): LNHDA, SQIVND (reference sequence). CDR3 length: 14 amino acids. J gave up 8 bases and V 6 bases, and 8 bases lay outside the gene matches. The chain's CDR3 is CASRPTGAEEKLFF. Written as DNA, the CDR3 is TGTGCCAGTAGGCCGACAGGGGCGGAGGAAAAACTGTTTTTT.

The rearrangement uses TRBV5-4 and TRBJ2-4; possibly TRBD2 for D (5 bases). Trimming shortened V by 0 bases and J by 3 bases, and 10 bases separated the two germline ends. Germline-derived CDR1 and CDR2 are SGHNT and YYREEE (reference sequence). The CDR3 spans 15 residues. In nucleotides, the CDR3 is TGTGCCAGCAGCTTGGTCGGCGGACTCAAAAACATTCAGTACTTC. As protein: CASSLVGGLKNIQYF.

The chain is built from TRBV6-5 and TRBJ1-6; possible D gene TRBD1, 5 bases. The CDR3 has 15 residues. Trimming shortened V by 6 bases and J by 10 bases, and 19 bases separated the two germline ends. CDR1 and CDR2 (germline): MNHEY, SVGAGI. Here the CDR3 reads CASSIAGRRNSPLHF. DNA of the CDR3: TGTGCCAGCAGCATAGCGGGACGCAGGAACTCACCCCTCCACTTT.

The chain has TRBV2 and TRBJ2-3, with a weak D call TRBD1 (6 bases). The CDR3 runs to 15 residues. CDR1 and CDR2 from the germline V gene are SNHLY and FYNNEI. V shed 6 bases and J shed 0 bases, with 13 bases lying between them. The CDR3 DNA follows: TGTGCCAGCAGCCAAACGGGACAAAGCACAGATACGCAGTATTTT. Translating it yields CASSQTGQSTDTQYF.

The V gene is TRBV9, the J gene TRBJ2-7; 10 bases fit TRBD2. V was pared by 1 base and J by 5 bases, with 9 bases of the junction left unmatched. CDR1 is SGDLS, CDR2 YYNGEE, per germline. CDR3 size: 16 residues. This CDR3 reads CASSVQAGGPMDEQYF. CDR3 coding DNA: TGTGCCAGCAGCGTACAAGCGGGAGGGCCTATGGACGAGCAGTACTTC.

The V and J genes are TRBV27 and TRBJ1-4, with 10 bases fitting TRBD1. The CDR3 totals 15 residues. V was pared by 4 bases and J by 4 bases, with 3 bases of the junction left unmatched. CDR1 and CDR2 (germline): MNHEY, SMNVEV (reference sequence). CDR3 region: CASSSRTGGNEKLFF. The CDR3 nucleotides read TGTGCCAGCAGTTCCCGGACAGGGGGTAATGAAAAACTGTTTTTT.

J is TRBJ2-2 and V is TRBV18; weak D call: TRBD2 (5 bases). This CDR3 region has 11 residues. Per germline, CDR1 KGHSH and CDR2 LQKENI. V lost 3 bases and J 10 bases, leaving 6 bases between the germline ends. Here the CDR3 DNA reads TGTGCCAGCTCACCCGGGGTGGAGCTGTTTTTT. Its translation: CASSPGVELFF.

The J gene is TRBJ1-5, the V gene TRBV28, with D perhaps matching TRBD1 (5 bases). V was clipped by 2 bases and J by 5 bases, with 10 bases between them. The V gene's germline CDR1 is MDHEN and CDR2 SYDVKM. There are 14 residues in the CDR3. CDR3 nucleotides: TGTGCCAGCAGTTTAGGCAGGGAATATCAGCCCCAGCATTTT. Amino acid sequence: CASSLGREYQPQHF.

This sequence joins TRBV7-2 and TRBJ2-7; D remains ambiguous. Germline values: CDR1 SGHTA, CDR2 FQGNSA. The CDR3 length is 11 residues. V was clipped by 5 bases and J by 5 bases, with 7 bases between them. The chain's CDR3 is CASSPPDEQYF. In DNA, the CDR3 is TGTGCCAGCAGCCCCCCTGACGAGCAGTACTTC.

This rearrangement joins TRBV30 to TRBJ1-5, with a possible D match to TRBD1 (6 bases). In germline, CDR1 is GTSNPN, CDR2 SVGIG (reference sequence). CDR3 length: 13 residues. Trimming took 1 base from V and 7 from J, leaving 11 bases between them. The CDR3 DNA reads TGTGCCTGGAGTGGGGGACAAACACAGCCCCAGCATTTT. This gives the protein CAWSGGQTQPQHF. The full variable domain, in which reference TRBV30 and TRBJ1-5 provide the parts outside the CDR3, is SQTIHQWPATLVQPVGSPLSLECTVEGTSNPNLYWYRQAAGRGLQLLFYSVGIGQISSEVPQNLSASRPQDRQFILSSKKLLLSDSGFYLCAWSGGQTQPQHFGDGTRLSIL.